The present T cell receptor (beta chain) was sequenced within a study of CD8 T cells in Susac syndrome. Study-level findings and limits: It was acknowledged in the study that its TCR sequencing and HLA analysis involved a relatively small number of individuals.

Worth noting for this clonotype: Its specificity is not known.

In blood CD8+ and CD4+ T cells, TCR beta underwent sequencing. RNA amounts of roughly 0.5 to 1 ug underwent reverse transcription with random hexamers. Amplification of TCR beta CDR3 by immunoSEQ multiplex PCR spanned 54 Vbeta and 13 Jbeta. TCRdb re-called the immunoSEQ multiplex PCR reads through MiXCR, storing one row per CDR3 protein. The sample carries 160,000 or so distinct CDR3 sequences, 85% to 95% recorded once. Sequenced material: CD8+ T cells from PBMCs. The sequence was collected from a human donor with multiple sclerosis.

CDR3 nucleotide sequence: TGCAGTGCGGATGGCTTTGCCGCGGAGGATACGCAGTATTTT. As protein: CSADGFAAEDTQYF. V and J are TRBV20-1 and TRBJ2-3; D is undetermined. V shed 6 bases and J shed 6 bases, with 19 bases lying between them. This CDR3 region has 14 residues. Looked up from germline, CDR1 is DFQATT and CDR2 is SNEGSKA (reference sequence).